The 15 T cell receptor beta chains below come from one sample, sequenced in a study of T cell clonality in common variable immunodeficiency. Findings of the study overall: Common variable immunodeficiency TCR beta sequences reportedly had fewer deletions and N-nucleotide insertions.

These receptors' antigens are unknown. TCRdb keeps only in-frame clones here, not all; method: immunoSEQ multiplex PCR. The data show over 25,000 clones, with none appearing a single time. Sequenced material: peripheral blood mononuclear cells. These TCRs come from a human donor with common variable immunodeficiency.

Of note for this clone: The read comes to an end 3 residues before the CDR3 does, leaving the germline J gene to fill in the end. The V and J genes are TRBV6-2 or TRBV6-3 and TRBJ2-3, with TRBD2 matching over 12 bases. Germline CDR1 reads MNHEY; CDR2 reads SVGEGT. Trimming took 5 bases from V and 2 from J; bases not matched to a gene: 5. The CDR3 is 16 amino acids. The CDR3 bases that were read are TGTGCCAGCAGTGGACTAGCGGGGTGGGTCACAGATACG. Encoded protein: CASSGLAGWVTDT. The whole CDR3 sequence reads CASSGLAGWVTDTQYF.

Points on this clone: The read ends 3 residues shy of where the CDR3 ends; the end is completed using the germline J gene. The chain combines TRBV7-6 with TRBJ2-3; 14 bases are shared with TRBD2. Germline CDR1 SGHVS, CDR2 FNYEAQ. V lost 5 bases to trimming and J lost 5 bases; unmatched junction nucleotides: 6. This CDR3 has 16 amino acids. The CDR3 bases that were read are TGTGCCAGCAGCCCGACTAGCGGGGGGGCGAGAGATACG. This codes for CASSPTSGGARDT. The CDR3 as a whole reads CASSPTSGGARDTQYF.

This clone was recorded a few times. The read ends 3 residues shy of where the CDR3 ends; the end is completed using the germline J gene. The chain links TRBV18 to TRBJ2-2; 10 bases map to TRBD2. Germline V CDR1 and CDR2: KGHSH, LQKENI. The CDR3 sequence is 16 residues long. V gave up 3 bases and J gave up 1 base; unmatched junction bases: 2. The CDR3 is CASSPTSGRNTGELFF. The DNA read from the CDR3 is TGTGCCAGCTCACCGACTAGCGGGCGGAACACCGGGGAG.

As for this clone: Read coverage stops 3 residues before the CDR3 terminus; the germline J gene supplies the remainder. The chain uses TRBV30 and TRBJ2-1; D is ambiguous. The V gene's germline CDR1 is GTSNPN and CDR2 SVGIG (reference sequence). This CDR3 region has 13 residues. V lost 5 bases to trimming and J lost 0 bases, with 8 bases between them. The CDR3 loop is CAWSTFSYNEQFF. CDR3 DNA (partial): TGTGCCTGGTCGACATTCTCCTACAATGAG.

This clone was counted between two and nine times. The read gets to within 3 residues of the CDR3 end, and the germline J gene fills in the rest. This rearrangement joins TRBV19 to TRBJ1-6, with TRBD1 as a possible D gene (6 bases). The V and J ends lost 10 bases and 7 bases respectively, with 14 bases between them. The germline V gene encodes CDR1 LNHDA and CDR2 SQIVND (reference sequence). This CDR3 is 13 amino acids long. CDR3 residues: CATKPGQNSPLHF. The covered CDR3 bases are TGTGCCACAAAGCCGGGACAAAATTCACCC.

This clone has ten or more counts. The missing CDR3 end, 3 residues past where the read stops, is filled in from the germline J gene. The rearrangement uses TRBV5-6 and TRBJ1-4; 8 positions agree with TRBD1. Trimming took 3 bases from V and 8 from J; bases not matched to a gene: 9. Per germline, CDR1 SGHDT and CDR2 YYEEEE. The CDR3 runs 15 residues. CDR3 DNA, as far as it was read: TGTGCCAGCAGCTCGTGGACAGGGACAGTCGAAAAA. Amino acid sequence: CASSSWTGTVEK. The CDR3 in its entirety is CASSSWTGTVEKLFF.

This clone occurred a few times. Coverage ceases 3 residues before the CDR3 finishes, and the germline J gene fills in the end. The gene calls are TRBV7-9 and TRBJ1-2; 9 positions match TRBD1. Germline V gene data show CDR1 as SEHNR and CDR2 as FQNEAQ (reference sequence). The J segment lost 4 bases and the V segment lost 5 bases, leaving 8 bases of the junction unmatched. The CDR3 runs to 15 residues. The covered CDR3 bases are TGTGCCAGCAGCCTACCCGGGACAGGGACCTATGGC. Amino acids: CASSLPGTGTYG. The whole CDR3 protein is CASSLPGTGTYGYTF.

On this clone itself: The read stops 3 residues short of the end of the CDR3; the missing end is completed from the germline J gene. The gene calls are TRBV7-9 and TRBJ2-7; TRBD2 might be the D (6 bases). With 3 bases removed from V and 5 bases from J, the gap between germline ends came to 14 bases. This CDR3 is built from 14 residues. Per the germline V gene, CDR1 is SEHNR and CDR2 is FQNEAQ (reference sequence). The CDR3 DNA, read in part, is TGTGCCAGCAGCTTCCCGGGACTTTCGCACGAG. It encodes CASSFPGLSHE. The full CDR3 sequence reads CASSFPGLSHEQYF.

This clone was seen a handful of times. The CDR3 DNA, read in part, is TGTGCCAGTAGTATGGGGACAGGGACCACCGGGGAG. This codes for CASSMGTGTTGE. The entire CDR3 reads CASSMGTGTTGELFF. This rearrangement joins TRBV19 to TRBJ2-2; TRBD1 matches 9 bases. The read ends 3 residues shy of where the CDR3 ends; the end is completed using the germline J gene. With V trimmed by 3 bases and J by 4 bases, 3 bases remained unmatched. Germline CDR1 and CDR2: LNHDA and SQIVND (reference sequence). CDR3 length: 15 amino acids.

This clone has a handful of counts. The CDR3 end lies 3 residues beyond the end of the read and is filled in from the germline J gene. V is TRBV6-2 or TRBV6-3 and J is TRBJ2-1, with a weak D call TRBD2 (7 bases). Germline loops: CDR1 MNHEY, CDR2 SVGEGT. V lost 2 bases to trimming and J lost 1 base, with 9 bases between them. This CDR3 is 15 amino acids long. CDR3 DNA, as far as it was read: TGTGCCAGCAGTTACGCGGGGGCATCCTACAATGAG. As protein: CASSYAGASYNE. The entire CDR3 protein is CASSYAGASYNEQFF.

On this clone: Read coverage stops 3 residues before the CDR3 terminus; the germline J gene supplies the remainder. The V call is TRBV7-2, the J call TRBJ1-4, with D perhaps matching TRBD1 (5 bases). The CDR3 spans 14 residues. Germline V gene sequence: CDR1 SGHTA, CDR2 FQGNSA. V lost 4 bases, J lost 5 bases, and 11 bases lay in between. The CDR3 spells CASSSATENEKLFF. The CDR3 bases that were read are TGTGCCAGCAGCTCCGCGACAGAAAATGAAAAA. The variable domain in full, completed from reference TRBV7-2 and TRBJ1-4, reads GAGVSQSPSNKVTEKGKDVELRCDPISGHTALYWYRQSLGQGLEFLIYFQGNSAPDKSGLPSDRFSAERTGGSVSTLTIQRTQQEDSAVYLCASSSATENEKLFFGSGTQLSVL.

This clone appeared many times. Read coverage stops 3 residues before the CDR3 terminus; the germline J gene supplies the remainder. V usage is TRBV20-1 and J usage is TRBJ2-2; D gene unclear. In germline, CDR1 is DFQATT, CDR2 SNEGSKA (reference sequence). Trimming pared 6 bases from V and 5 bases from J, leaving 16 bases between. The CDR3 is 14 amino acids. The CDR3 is CSAQRGQATGELFF. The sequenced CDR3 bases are TGCAGTGCCCAGAGAGGTCAGGCGACCGGGGAG.

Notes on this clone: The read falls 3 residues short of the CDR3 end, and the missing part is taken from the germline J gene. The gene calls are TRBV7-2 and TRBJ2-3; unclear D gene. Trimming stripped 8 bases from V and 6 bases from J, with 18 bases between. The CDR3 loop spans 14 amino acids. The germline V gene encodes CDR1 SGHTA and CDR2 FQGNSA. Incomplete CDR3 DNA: TGTGCCAGCCCGAGAAGCCCCTCGGGTGATACG. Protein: CASPRSPSGDT. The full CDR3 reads CASPRSPSGDTQYF.

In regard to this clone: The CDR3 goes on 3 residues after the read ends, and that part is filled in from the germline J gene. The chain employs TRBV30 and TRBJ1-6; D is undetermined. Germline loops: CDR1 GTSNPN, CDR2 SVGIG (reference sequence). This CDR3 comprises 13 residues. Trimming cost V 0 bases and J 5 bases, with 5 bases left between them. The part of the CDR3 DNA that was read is TGTGCCTGGAGTGTAAGCGATAATTCACCC. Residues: CAWSVSDNSP. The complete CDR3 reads CAWSVSDNSPLHF. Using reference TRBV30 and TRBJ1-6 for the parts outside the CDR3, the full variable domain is SQTIHQWPATLVQPVGSPLSLECTVEGTSNPNLYWYRQAAGRGLQLLFYSVGIGQISSEVPQNLSASRPQDRQFILSSKKLLLSDSGFYLCAWSVSDNSPLHFGNGTRLTVT.

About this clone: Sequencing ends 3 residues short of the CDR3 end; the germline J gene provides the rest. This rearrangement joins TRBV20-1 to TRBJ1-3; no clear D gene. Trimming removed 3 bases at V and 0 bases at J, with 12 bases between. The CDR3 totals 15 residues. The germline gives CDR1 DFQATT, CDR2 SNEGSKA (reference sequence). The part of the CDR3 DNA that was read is TGCAGTGCTAGGGATACAGTCGACTCTGGAAACACC. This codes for CSARDTVDSGNT. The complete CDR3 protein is CSARDTVDSGNTIYF.